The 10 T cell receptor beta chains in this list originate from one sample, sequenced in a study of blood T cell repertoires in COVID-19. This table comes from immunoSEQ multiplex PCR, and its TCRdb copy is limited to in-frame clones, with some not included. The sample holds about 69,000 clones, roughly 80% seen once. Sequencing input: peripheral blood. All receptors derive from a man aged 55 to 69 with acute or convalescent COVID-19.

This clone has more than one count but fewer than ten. The DNA for the CDR3 is TGTGCCAGCAGTTGGCGAGCCGGGACAGGGGCTTTGAACACTGAAGCTTTCTTT. Translating gives CASSWRAGTGALNTEAFF. The V call is TRBV2, the J call TRBJ1-1; 10 bases agree with TRBD1. Germline V gene data show CDR1 as SNHLY and CDR2 as FYNNEI. CDR3 length: 18 amino acids. V was pared by 5 bases and J by 0 bases, with 12 bases of the junction left unmatched.

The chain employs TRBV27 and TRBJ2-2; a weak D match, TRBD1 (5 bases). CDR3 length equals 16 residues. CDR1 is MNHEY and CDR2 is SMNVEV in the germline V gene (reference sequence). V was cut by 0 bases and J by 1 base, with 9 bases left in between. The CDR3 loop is CASSLSWQGNTGELFF. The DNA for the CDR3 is TGTGCCAGCAGTTTATCGTGGCAGGGGAACACCGGGGAGCTGTTTTTT.

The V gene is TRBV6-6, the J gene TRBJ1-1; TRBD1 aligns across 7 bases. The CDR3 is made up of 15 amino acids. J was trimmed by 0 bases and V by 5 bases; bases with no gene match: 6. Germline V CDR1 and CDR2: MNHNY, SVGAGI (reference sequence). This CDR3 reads CASSPLGGLNTEAFF. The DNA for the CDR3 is TGTGCCAGCAGTCCTTTAGGGGGCTTGAACACTGAAGCTTTCTTT.

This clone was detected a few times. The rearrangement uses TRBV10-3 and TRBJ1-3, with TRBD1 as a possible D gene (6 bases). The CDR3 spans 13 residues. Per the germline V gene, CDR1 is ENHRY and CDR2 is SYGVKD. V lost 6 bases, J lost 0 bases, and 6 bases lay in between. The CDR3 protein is CAIRDSSGNTIYF. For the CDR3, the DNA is TGTGCCATCAGGGACAGCTCTGGAAACACCATATATTTT.

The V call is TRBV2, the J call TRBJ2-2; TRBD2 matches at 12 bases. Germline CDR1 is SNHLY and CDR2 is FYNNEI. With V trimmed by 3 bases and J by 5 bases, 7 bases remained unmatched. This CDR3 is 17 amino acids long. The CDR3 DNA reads TGTGCCAGCAGTGAGCGACTAGCGGGGGCCGGGACCGGGGAGCTGTTTTTT. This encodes CASSERLAGAGTGELFF.

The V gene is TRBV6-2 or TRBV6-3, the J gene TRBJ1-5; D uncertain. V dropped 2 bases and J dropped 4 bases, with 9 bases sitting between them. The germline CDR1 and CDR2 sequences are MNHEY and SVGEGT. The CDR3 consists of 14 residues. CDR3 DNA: TGTGCCAGCAGTTACGCGTCTAGAAATCAGCCCCAGCATTTT. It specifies CASSYASRNQPQHF.

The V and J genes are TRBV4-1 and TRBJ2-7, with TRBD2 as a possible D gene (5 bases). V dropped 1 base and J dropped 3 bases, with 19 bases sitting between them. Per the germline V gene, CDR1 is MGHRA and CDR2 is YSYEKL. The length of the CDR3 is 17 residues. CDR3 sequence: CASSQVPFVSGDYEQYF. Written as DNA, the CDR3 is TGCGCCAGCAGCCAAGTTCCTTTCGTTTCCGGGGACTACGAGCAGTACTTC.

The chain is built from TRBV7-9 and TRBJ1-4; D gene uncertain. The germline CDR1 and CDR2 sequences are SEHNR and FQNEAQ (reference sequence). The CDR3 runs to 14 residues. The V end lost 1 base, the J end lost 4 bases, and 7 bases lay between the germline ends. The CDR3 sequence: CASSLVEFNEKLFF. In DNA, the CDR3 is TGTGCCAGCAGCTTAGTTGAGTTTAATGAAAAACTGTTTTTT. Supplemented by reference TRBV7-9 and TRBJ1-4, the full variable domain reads DTGVSQNPRHKITKRGQNVTFRCDPISEHNRLYWYRQTLGQGPEFLTYFQNEAQLEKSRLLSDRFSAERPKGSFSTLEIQRTEQGDSAMYLCASSLVEFNEKLFFGSGTQLSVL.

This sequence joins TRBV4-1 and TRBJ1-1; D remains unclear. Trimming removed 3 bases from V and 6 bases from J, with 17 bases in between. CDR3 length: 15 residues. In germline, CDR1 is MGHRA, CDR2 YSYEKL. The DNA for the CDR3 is TGCGCCAGCAGCCAGCGGCGCCGGCGCGACTCTGAAGCTTTCTTT. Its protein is CASSQRRRRDSEAFF.

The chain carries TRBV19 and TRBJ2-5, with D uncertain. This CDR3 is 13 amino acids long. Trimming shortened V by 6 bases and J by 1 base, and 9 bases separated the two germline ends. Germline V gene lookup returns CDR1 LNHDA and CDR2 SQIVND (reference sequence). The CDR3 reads CASRKNTQETQYF. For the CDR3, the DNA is TGTGCCAGTAGGAAAAACACCCAAGAGACCCAGTACTTC.